What follows are 13 T cell receptor beta chains derived from one specimen sequenced in a study of blood T cell repertoires in COVID-19 (dated by TCRdb to about 2020). Library creation used the immunoSEQ multiplex PCR assay. In TCRdb, the immuneACCESS table is reduced to in-frame sequences with V and J assigned. These tables do not hold every clone; where another copy was compared, an unresolved V gene accounts for under half, and the others remain unexplained. Counted in this sample were about 140,000 clones; over 70% of them appeared once. In total, the top ten clones hold over 35% of the sample. Sequenced sample: peripheral blood. Every receptor here comes from a man in his fifties who had recovered from COVID-19.

This clone was seen a few times. The J gene is TRBJ2-7, the V gene TRBV2; 9 nucleotides match TRBD1. This CDR3 comprises 15 residues. Looked up from germline, CDR1 is SNHLY and CDR2 is FYNNEI. Trimming at V came to 4 bases and at J to 5 bases, leaving 9 bases not matched to a gene. DNA for the CDR3: TGTGCCAGCAGTGGATTCGACAGGGGGGAGGACGAGCAGTACTTC. Amino acids: CASSGFDRGEDEQYF.

The genes are TRBV7-9 and TRBJ2-2; D not resolved. In germline, CDR1 is SEHNR, CDR2 FQNEAQ (reference sequence). Trimming took off 2 bases at V and 1 base at J, with 11 bases between the two ends. CDR3 length equals 16 residues. CDR3 region: CASSLRQNRNTGELFF. CDR3 bases: TGTGCCAGCAGCTTACGGCAGAACAGGAACACCGGGGAGCTGTTTTTT. Full variable domain (outside the CDR3, taken from reference TRBV7-9 and TRBJ2-2): DTGVSQNPRHKITKRGQNVTFRCDPISEHNRLYWYRQTLGQGPEFLTYFQNEAQLEKSRLLSDRFSAERPKGSFSTLEIQRTEQGDSAMYLCASSLRQNRNTGELFFGEGSRLTVL.

The chain is built from TRBV5-4 and TRBJ2-2; D perhaps matches TRBD1 (6 bases). Trimming took off 2 bases at V and 6 bases at J, with 17 bases between the two ends. The CDR3 runs 16 residues. CDR1 and CDR2 from the germline V gene are SGHNT and YYREEE (reference sequence). The CDR3 DNA follows: TGTGCCAGCAGCTTTGCGGCCCAGGGGAGACCCGGGGAGCTGTTTTTT. Its protein product is CASSFAAQGRPGELFF.

This chain links TRBV18 with TRBJ2-5; TRBD1 agrees at 7 bases. With 3 bases clipped from V and 2 bases from J, the junction kept 15 bases outside the gene matches. CDR1 KGHSH and CDR2 LQKENI come from the germline V gene. The CDR3 extends over 18 amino acids. The CDR3: CASSPTTGIRAGQETQYF. The CDR3 DNA reads TGTGCCAGCTCACCTACGACAGGGATAAGGGCCGGTCAAGAGACCCAGTACTTC.

The chain has TRBV18 and TRBJ2-7, with D perhaps TRBD1 (6 bases). CDR3 length equals 15 residues. Germline lookup yields CDR1 KGHSH and CDR2 LQKENI. Trimming removed 2 bases from V and 5 bases from J, with 16 bases in between. In nucleotides, the CDR3 is TGTGCCAGCTCACCAACCGACAGGATAATCAACGAGCAGTACTTC. Translation: CASSPTDRIINEQYF.

The chain recombines TRBV9 with TRBJ2-7; no definite D call. Germline V gives CDR1 SGDLS, CDR2 YYNGEE. The V end lost 0 bases, the J end lost 5 bases, and 9 bases lay between the germline ends. The CDR3 sequence is 13 residues long. In nucleotides, the CDR3 is TGTGCCAGCAGCGTAGGCCTAGTAGACGAGCAGTACTTC. Amino acid sequence: CASSVGLVDEQYF.

This sequence joins TRBV19 and TRBJ2-7; D is perhaps TRBD1 (6 bases). V lost 4 bases and J lost 5, with 21 bases in between. The CDR3 extends over 16 amino acids. In germline, CDR1 is LNHDA, CDR2 SQIVND (reference sequence). The CDR3 here is CASSKKARDKGDEQYF. Written as DNA, the CDR3 is TGTGCCAGTAGTAAAAAGGCCCGGGACAAGGGCGACGAGCAGTACTTC.

The chain joins TRBV7-6 to TRBJ2-1; D is unresolved. Germline CDR1 is SGHVS and CDR2 is FNYEAQ. V lost 1 base and J 0 bases, leaving 7 bases between the germline ends. This CDR3 region has 15 residues. CDR3: CASSLGVSSYNEQFF. The CDR3 region has the DNA TGTGCCAGCAGCTTAGGCGTTAGCTCCTACAATGAGCAGTTCTTC.

This clone showed up just once. The chain couples TRBV18 to TRBJ1-1, with 9 nucleotides matching TRBD1. This CDR3 has 18 residues. Losses at the gene ends were 2 bases for V and 2 bases for J; bases not matched to a gene: 12. Germline CDR1 and CDR2: KGHSH and LQKENI. The CDR3 DNA sequence: TGTGCCAGCTCACCAGTGCTACGGGGACAGGGTGAAAACACTGAAGCTTTCTTT. Its translation is CASSPVLRGQGENTEAFF.

The chain combines TRBV27 with TRBJ2-3, with 8 bases identical to TRBD2. After removal of 0 bases from V and 4 bases from J, the junction contained 6 bases not matched to a gene. Per the germline V gene, CDR1 is MNHEY and CDR2 is SMNVEV (reference sequence). This CDR3 region has 16 residues. CDR3 DNA: TGTGCCAGCAGTTTATCGGGGTCGGGGGGGGCAGATACGCAGTATTTT. This encodes CASSLSGSGGADTQYF.

The V call is TRBV9, the J call TRBJ2-3; 8 nucleotides line up with TRBD1. J was trimmed by 0 bases and V by 2 bases; bases with no gene match: 2. From germline, CDR1 is SGDLS and CDR2 YYNGEE. The CDR3 is 15 residues long. The CDR3 is CASSVRTGSTDTQYF. CDR3 in DNA: TGTGCCAGCAGCGTTCGGACAGGGAGCACAGATACGCAGTATTTT.

The chain couples TRBV3-1 (or the pseudogene TRBV3-2) to TRBJ1-2; TRBD1 aligns across 7 bases. The CDR3 loop spans 15 amino acids. After removal of 1 base from V and 3 bases from J, the junction contained 5 bases not matched to a gene. CDR1 LGHDT and CDR2 YNNKEL come from the germline V gene (reference sequence). CDR3 DNA: TGTGCCAGCAGCCAAGGATACAGGGGCGACTATGGCTACACCTTC. It encodes CASSQGYRGDYGYTF.

The J gene is TRBJ1-5, the V gene TRBV2; the D gene is possibly TRBD1 (6 bases). V gave up 3 bases and J gave up 2 bases, with 14 bases separating them. Germline V CDR1 and CDR2: SNHLY, FYNNEI. The CDR3 is made up of 16 amino acids. CDR3 sequence reads: CASSDHRVVGNQPQHF. The CDR3, as DNA: TGTGCCAGCAGTGATCACAGGGTGGTAGGCAATCAGCCCCAGCATTTT.